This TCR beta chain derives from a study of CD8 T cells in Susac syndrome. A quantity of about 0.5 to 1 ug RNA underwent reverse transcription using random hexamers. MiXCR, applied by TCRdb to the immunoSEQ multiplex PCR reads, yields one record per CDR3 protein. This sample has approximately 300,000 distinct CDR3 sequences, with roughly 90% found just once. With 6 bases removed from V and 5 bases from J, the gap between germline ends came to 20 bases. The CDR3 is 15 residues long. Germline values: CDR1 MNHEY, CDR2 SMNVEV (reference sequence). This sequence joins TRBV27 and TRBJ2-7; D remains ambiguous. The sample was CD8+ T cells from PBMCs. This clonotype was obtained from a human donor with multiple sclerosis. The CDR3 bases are TGTGCCAGCAGACCCCCGATTAGTAGGGATAACGAGCAGTACTTC. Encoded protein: CASRPPISRDNEQYF.